These 21 T cell receptor beta chains came from one sample sequenced in a study of cytomegalovirus exposure and HLA in healthy donors. Using immunoSEQ multiplex PCR, the repertoire was profiled, and TCRdb retains in-frame clones only, with some absent. Here the sample spans 130,000 or so clones, about nine tenths being singletons. The source material was PBMCs. Every receptor here comes from a young man in good health and CMV-seronegative.

The CDR3 region is CASSLSILGQGAPNTEAFF. CDR3 coding DNA: TGTGCCAGCAGTTTATCGATTTTGGGACAGGGGGCGCCAAACACTGAAGCTTTCTTT. This chain links TRBV27 with TRBJ1-1; 12 bases line up with TRBD1. V shed 0 bases, J shed 2 bases, and the junction held 10 bases outside the gene matches. This CDR3 has 19 amino acids. CDR1 is MNHEY, CDR2 SMNVEV, per germline (reference sequence).

The rearrangement joins TRBV29-1 to TRBJ2-7, with D perhaps matching TRBD1 (6 bases). The CDR3 is 10 residues long. V lost 4 bases and J lost 5, with 6 bases in between. Looked up from germline, CDR1 is SQVTM and CDR2 is ANQGSEA. DNA of the CDR3: TGCAGCGTTGGGACAGACGAGCAGTACTTC. Its protein is CSVGTDEQYF.

The CDR3 region is CASSYRWSSGNTIYF. DNA of the CDR3: TGTGCCAGCAGTTACAGGTGGAGCTCTGGAAACACCATATATTTT. V usage is TRBV6-5 and J usage is TRBJ1-3; no definite D call. This CDR3 is built from 15 residues. The V gene lost 2 bases and the J gene lost 0 bases, with 8 bases spanning the gap. Germline values: CDR1 MNHEY, CDR2 SVGAGI.

The chain links TRBV28 to TRBJ2-7, with D perhaps TRBD1 (5 bases). Germline V gives CDR1 MDHEN, CDR2 SYDVKM. V dropped 6 bases and J dropped 9 bases, with 12 bases sitting between them. The CDR3 extends over 11 amino acids. CDR3 protein: CASRRQSRQYF. The CDR3 region has the DNA TGTGCCAGCAGAAGACAGTCCCGGCAGTACTTC. The variable domain in full, completed from reference TRBV28 and TRBJ2-7, reads DVKVTQSSRYLVKRTGEKVFLECVQDMDHENMFWYRQDPGLGLRLIYFSYDVKMKEKGDIPEGYSVSREKKERFSLILESASTNQTSMYLCASRRQSRQYFGPGTRLTVT.

With respect to this clone: At the DNA level, this CDR3 is encoded by other sequences in the same sample as well. The chain has TRBV6-5 and TRBJ1-2; 7 nucleotides agree with TRBD1. This CDR3 region has 14 residues. The trim removed 0 bases at V and 7 bases at J, leaving 5 bases unmatched. Germline V gives CDR1 MNHEY, CDR2 SVGAGI. In DNA form, the CDR3 reads TGTGCCAGCAGTTACTCATCAGGGGGATCTGGCTACACCTTC. This gives the protein CASSYSSGGSGYTF.

The chain links TRBV7-2 to TRBJ1-2; TRBD1 matches at 7 bases. CDR3 length equals 13 residues. Trimming cost V 5 bases and J 10 bases; bases outside gene matches: 10. Germline lookup yields CDR1 SGHTA and CDR2 FQGNSA. The chain's CDR3 is CASSGPDRSLYTF. The CDR3 nucleotides are TGTGCCAGCAGCGGCCCGGACAGGTCCCTCTACACCTTC.

The chain carries TRBV4-3 and TRBJ2-1; maybe TRBD1 (6 bases). Germline V gives CDR1 LGHNA, CDR2 YSLEER. This CDR3 is 17 amino acids long. V lost 4 bases to trimming and J lost 0 bases, with 16 bases between them. This chain's CDR3 is CASSPMLATGSYNEQFF. The DNA of the CDR3 is TGCGCCAGCAGCCCCATGTTGGCGACAGGCTCCTACAATGAGCAGTTCTTC.

The chain uses TRBV6-6 and TRBJ1-3; 7 bases are shared with TRBD1. The CDR3 extends over 14 amino acids. Germline V CDR1 and CDR2: MNHNY, SVGAGI (reference sequence). The V segment lost 7 bases and the J segment 2 bases; nucleotides outside the gene matches: 5. CDR3 nucleotide sequence: TGTGCCAGCATCCTCGACAGGGCTGGAAACACCATATATTTT. It encodes CASILDRAGNTIYF.

The rearrangement joins TRBV28 to TRBJ2-1; D is perhaps TRBD2 (7 bases). The CDR3 covers 16 residues. CDR1 MDHEN and CDR2 SYDVKM come from the germline V gene. The ends were cut back, 3 bases at V and 6 bases at J, with 18 bases in the middle. The CDR3 reads CASSFLGGGPFNEQFF. Written as DNA, the CDR3 is TGTGCCAGCAGTTTCCTAGGGGGGGGCCCCTTCAATGAGCAGTTCTTC.

The chain couples TRBV4-1 to TRBJ2-7, with a weak D call TRBD2 (6 bases). Germline values: CDR1 MGHRA, CDR2 YSYEKL. The CDR3 has 16 amino acids. Trimming stripped 2 bases from V and 3 bases from J, with 17 bases between. The CDR3 bases are TGCGCCAGCAGCCAAAATCTATCTAGCGACATCTACGAGCAGTACTTC. This codes for CASSQNLSSDIYEQYF.

The J gene is TRBJ2-2, the V gene TRBV5-4; TRBD1 aligns across 9 bases. CDR3 size: 17 residues. The germline gives CDR1 SGHNT, CDR2 YYREEE (reference sequence). J was trimmed by 4 bases and V by 10 bases; bases with no gene match: 17. The CDR3 reads CAAKTIGGQGITGELFF. The CDR3 DNA follows: TGTGCCGCAAAGACGATTGGGGGACAGGGAATCACCGGGGAGCTGTTTTTT.

The chain is built from TRBV29-1 and TRBJ1-1; possible D gene TRBD1, 5 bases. Between the trimmed V and J ends, which lost 2 bases and 3 bases, there was a span of 13 bases. The CDR3 loop spans 14 amino acids. The germline V gene has CDR1 SQVTM and CDR2 ANQGSEA. CDR3 nucleotide sequence: TGCAGCGTTGAACCCGGGGGGGGATACACTGAAGCTTTCTTT. It yields the protein CSVEPGGGYTEAFF.

The sample holds one count of this clone. A much larger clone lies one base from this, so it may be a read error. V usage is TRBV7-9 and J usage is TRBJ2-1, with 13 bases that match TRBD2. With 5 bases clipped from V and 2 bases from J, the junction kept 3 bases outside the gene matches. The CDR3 is 16 amino acids. Per the germline V gene, CDR1 is SEHNR and CDR2 is FQNEAQ (reference sequence). In DNA, the CDR3 is TGTGCCAGCAGCGAGACTAGCGGGGGGACCTACAATGAGCAGTTCTTC. Its protein is CASSETSGGTYNEQFF.

The chain combines TRBV29-1 with TRBJ1-2; possibly TRBD1 for D (6 bases). In germline, CDR1 is SQVTM, CDR2 ANQGSEA. The V and J ends lost 4 bases and 7 bases respectively, with 13 bases between them. This CDR3 is 12 amino acids long. The CDR3 loop is CSVGQEVGGYTF. DNA for the CDR3: TGCAGCGTTGGACAGGAAGTAGGTGGCTACACCTTC.

The chain has TRBV18 and TRBJ2-1; TRBD1 might be the D (6 bases). CDR1 is KGHSH and CDR2 is LQKENI in the germline V gene. This CDR3 has 14 amino acids. Trimming cost V 0 bases and J 13 bases, with 16 bases left between them. Written as DNA, the CDR3 is TGTGCCAGCTCACCACCGGAGGAAACAGGGAATCAGTTCTTC. Protein product: CASSPPEETGNQFF.

The rearrangement links TRBV2 to TRBJ1-4; TRBD1 agrees at 9 bases. Germline-derived CDR1 and CDR2 are SNHLY and FYNNEI. There are 14 residues in the CDR3. V shed 8 bases, J shed 3 bases, and the junction held 4 bases outside the gene matches. The CDR3 here is CASQDRGSNEKLFF. The CDR3 nucleotides read TGTGCCAGCCAGGACAGGGGATCTAATGAAAAACTGTTTTTT.

The V gene is TRBV7-8, the J gene TRBJ2-7, with D unresolved. Germline V CDR1 and CDR2: SGHVS, FQNEAQ. The CDR3 is 13 amino acids. V was cut by 3 bases and J by 3 bases, with 9 bases left in between. CDR3 in amino acids: CASSFPGYYEQYF. As DNA, the CDR3 is TGTGCCAGCAGCTTTCCCGGTTACTACGAGCAGTACTTC.

The V gene is TRBV19, the J gene TRBJ1-2, with a tentative D call TRBD1 (5 bases). V was trimmed by 3 bases and J by 4 bases, leaving 9 bases between them. The V gene's germline CDR1 is LNHDA and CDR2 SQIVND (reference sequence). The CDR3 loop spans 13 amino acids. CDR3 region: CASSIGGGYGYTF. The CDR3 nucleotides are TGTGCCAGTAGTATTGGGGGGGGCTATGGCTACACCTTC. The full variable domain, rest sourced from reference TRBV19 and TRBJ1-2, is DGGITQSPKYLFRKEGQNVTLSCEQNLNHDAMYWYRQDPGQGLRLIYYSQIVNDFQKGDIAEGYSVSREKKESFPLTVTSAQKNPTAFYLCASSIGGGYGYTFGSGTRLTVV.

The V and J genes are TRBV11-2 and TRBJ1-4; D ambiguous. With 5 bases removed from V and 4 bases from J, the gap between germline ends came to 11 bases. Germline values: CDR1 SGHAT, CDR2 FQNNGV. CDR3 size: 14 residues. The CDR3 is CASSHSASNEKLFF. CDR3 nucleotide sequence: TGTGCCAGCAGCCATAGTGCGAGTAATGAAAAACTGTTTTTT.

The chain is built from TRBV27 and TRBJ1-2; 8 nucleotides agree with TRBD1. Per germline, CDR1 MNHEY and CDR2 SMNVEV (reference sequence). This CDR3 is 12 amino acids long. V was clipped by 6 bases and J by 6 bases; unmatched bases: 3. This chain's CDR3 is CASSRTGNGYTF. CDR3 nucleotide sequence: TGTGCCAGCAGCCGGACAGGGAATGGCTACACCTTC.

The rearrangement uses TRBV4-3 and TRBJ2-3; 11 nucleotides align to TRBD2. J gave up 2 bases and V 2 bases, and 9 bases lay outside the gene matches. The length of the CDR3 is 18 residues. Germline CDR1 reads LGHNA; CDR2 reads YSLEER. CDR3 sequence: CASSQRSSGGPYTDTQYF. In nucleotides, the CDR3 is TGCGCCAGCAGCCAACGCTCTAGCGGGGGGCCCTACACAGATACGCAGTATTTT.